These 24 T cell receptor beta chains originate from one sample sequenced in a study of blood T cell repertoires in COVID-19. Only in-frame clones appear in the TCRdb table, and some are missing; sequencing was by immunoSEQ multiplex PCR. The sample records roughly 150,000 clones, under 85% being singletons. Sequenced sample: peripheral blood. The receptors here all came from a woman aged 80 or older with acute or convalescent COVID-19.

The sample holds a few counts of this clone. The chain recombines TRBV5-6 with TRBJ2-1, with D perhaps TRBD2 (6 bases). This CDR3 is 18 amino acids long. Trimming left V 4 bases short and J 5 bases short, with 25 bases between. Germline loops: CDR1 SGHDT, CDR2 YYEEEE. The CDR3 nucleotides are TGTGCCAGCAGCGAGGGGACCCTCGGTAGCGGAGACAACAATGAGCAGTTCTTC. This gives the protein CASSEGTLGSGDNNEQFF.

With regard to this clone: Other nucleotide sequences in the sample specify the same CDR3. The chain uses TRBV6-5 and TRBJ1-2; D remains ambiguous. Trimming pared 0 bases from V and 5 bases from J, leaving 7 bases between. Looked up from germline, CDR1 is MNHEY and CDR2 is SVGAGI. The CDR3 loop spans 13 amino acids. The CDR3 here is CASSYSADYGYTF. The CDR3 coding sequence is TGTGCCAGCAGTTACTCGGCAGATTATGGCTACACCTTC.

The genes are TRBV7-3 and TRBJ2-7, with D perhaps TRBD2 (6 bases). Trimming shortened V by 0 bases and J by 2 bases, and 11 bases separated the two germline ends. Germline values: CDR1 SGHTA, CDR2 FQGTGA. The CDR3 covers 15 residues. The CDR3 region is CASSLTFGGTYEQYF. DNA of the CDR3: TGTGCCAGCAGCTTAACGTTTGGCGGGACCTACGAGCAGTACTTC.

V and J are TRBV5-1 and TRBJ1-2; TRBD1 matches 7 bases. V lost 4 bases, J lost 1 base, and 4 bases stayed unmatched. Per the germline V gene, CDR1 is SGHRS and CDR2 is YFSETQ. The CDR3 loop spans 14 amino acids. The CDR3 loop reads CASSIGTDNYGYTF. DNA for the CDR3: TGCGCCAGCAGCATTGGGACAGATAACTATGGCTACACCTTC.

V gene TRBV5-1 combines with J gene TRBJ1-1; D gene ambiguous. V was trimmed by 0 bases and J by 1 base, leaving 10 bases between them. The CDR3 is made up of 15 amino acids. Per germline, CDR1 SGHRS and CDR2 YFSETQ. The chain's CDR3 is CASSLAPEENTEAFF. In nucleotides, the CDR3 is TGCGCCAGCAGCTTGGCCCCAGAAGAGAACACTGAAGCTTTCTTT. Using reference TRBV5-1 and TRBJ1-1 for the parts outside the CDR3, the full variable domain is KAGVTQTPRYLIKTRGQQVTLSCSPISGHRSVSWYQQTPGQGLQFLFEYFSETQRNKGNFPGRFSGRQFSNSRSEMNVSTLELGDSALYLCASSLAPEENTEAFFGQGTRLTVV.

The CDR3 nucleotides read TGTGCCAGTAGTAGAATAGGGACAGGCATAGCGCAGTATTTT. It encodes CASSRIGTGIAQYF. The chain couples TRBV19 to TRBJ2-3; 8 bases map to TRBD1. The CDR3 length is 14 residues. Trimming cost V 4 bases and J 10 bases; bases outside gene matches: 10. From germline, CDR1 is LNHDA and CDR2 SQIVND (reference sequence).

The chain links TRBV2 to TRBJ1-4, with 7 nucleotides matching TRBD1. The germline gives CDR1 SNHLY, CDR2 FYNNEI. The trim removed 3 bases at V and 8 bases at J, leaving 9 bases unmatched. This CDR3 has 15 residues. The CDR3 protein is CASSENRGAKEKLFF. In DNA, the CDR3 is TGTGCCAGCAGTGAGAACAGGGGAGCGAAAGAAAAACTGTTTTTT.

The chain uses TRBV7-9 and TRBJ1-1, with TRBD1 matching 7 bases. The CDR3 spans 14 residues. CDR1 is SEHNR, CDR2 FQNEAQ, per germline (reference sequence). With 4 bases clipped from V and 7 bases from J, the junction kept 9 bases outside the gene matches. CDR3 coding DNA: TGTGCCAGCAGCTACGACAGGGTAAGAGATGAAGCTTTCTTT. Protein sequence: CASSYDRVRDEAFF.

The chain has TRBV3-1 (or the pseudogene TRBV3-2) and TRBJ1-3, with 10 nucleotides matching TRBD1. Germline V gene data show CDR1 as LGHDT and CDR2 as YNNKEL (reference sequence). With 0 bases clipped from V and 0 bases from J, the junction kept 11 bases outside the gene matches. The CDR3 totals 20 residues. CDR3 bases: TGTGCCAGCAGCCAAGAGCCACCGGGACAGGGGCCCCCCTCTGGAAACACCATATATTTT. This gives the protein CASSQEPPGQGPPSGNTIYF.

The CDR3 sequence: CASSSQGANTGELFF. The CDR3, as DNA: TGTGCCAGCTCATCACAGGGGGCGAACACCGGGGAGCTGTTTTTT. The rearrangement uses TRBV18 and TRBJ2-2; 8 nucleotides match TRBD1. V lost 5 bases and J lost 0; bases outside the gene matches: 2. The CDR3 contains 15 residues. CDR1 KGHSH and CDR2 LQKENI come from the germline V gene.

CDR3 residues: CASSLTGSDEQFF. The CDR3 DNA sequence: TGTGCCAGCAGCTTAACAGGTAGCGATGAGCAGTTCTTC. The chain couples TRBV7-3 to TRBJ2-1; possible D gene TRBD2, 5 bases. CDR3 length equals 13 residues. V was cut by 0 bases and J by 8 bases, with 8 bases left in between. Germline V CDR1 and CDR2: SGHTA, FQGTGA.

The genes are TRBV6-5 and TRBJ2-7; TRBD2 might be the D (5 bases). Trimming shortened V by 6 bases and J by 5 bases, and 17 bases separated the two germline ends. The CDR3 contains 14 residues. Germline CDR1 MNHEY, CDR2 SVGAGI. CDR3 nucleotide sequence: TGTGCCAGCAGAGGAGAACAGTGGGAGAACGAGCAGTACTTC. It yields the protein CASRGEQWENEQYF.

V is TRBV5-6 and J is TRBJ1-2; D is possibly TRBD1 (5 bases). The CDR3 spans 13 residues. The germline V and J ends were trimmed by 2 bases and 8 bases, with 13 bases remaining between them. CDR1 is SGHDT, CDR2 YYEEEE, per germline. The CDR3 nucleotides read TGTGCCAGCAGCTTAGGACACAACAGGGGCTACACCTTC. This translates into CASSLGHNRGYTF.

This clone has only one observation. The rearrangement joins TRBV19 to TRBJ2-5; D remains unclear. Germline V gene lookup returns CDR1 LNHDA and CDR2 SQIVND (reference sequence). The CDR3 extends over 14 amino acids. The V and J ends lost 2 bases and 2 bases respectively, with 9 bases between them. The CDR3 nucleotides read TGTGCCAGTAGTATATTGGGCAGGCAAGAGACCCAGTACTTC. Its translation: CASSILGRQETQYF.

The genes are TRBV7-6 and TRBJ2-3; 13 bases are a match to TRBD2. The CDR3 is 17 residues long. Trimming cost V 4 bases and J 10 bases; bases outside gene matches: 14. Germline V gene data show CDR1 as SGHVS and CDR2 as FNYEAQ. CDR3 coding DNA: TGTGCCAGCAGCTGGGGGACTAGCGGGGCAAGTGTGGTTTCGCAGTATTTT. It is translated as CASSWGTSGASVVSQYF.

The chain couples TRBV7-9 to TRBJ1-1, with 7 nucleotides matching TRBD1. Germline V gene lookup returns CDR1 SEHNR and CDR2 FQNEAQ (reference sequence). With 5 bases clipped from V and 3 bases from J, the junction kept 3 bases outside the gene matches. This CDR3 contains 13 residues. In DNA form, the CDR3 reads TGTGCCAGCAGCCCAACAGGGGACACTGAAGCTTTCTTT. It specifies CASSPTGDTEAFF.

The chain joins TRBV19 to TRBJ2-2; TRBD2 might be the D (6 bases). The CDR3 totals 15 residues. Trimming took 7 bases from V and 1 from J, leaving 13 bases between them. CDR1 is LNHDA, CDR2 SQIVND, per germline (reference sequence). The CDR3 DNA follows: TGTGCCAGTACCACCATCGGGGGGAACACCGGGGAGCTGTTTTTT. Translated: CASTTIGGNTGELFF.

This clone was recorded a few times. The J gene is TRBJ2-3, the V gene TRBV7-2, with 7 bases that match TRBD1. The CDR3 runs 16 residues. Germline values: CDR1 SGHTA, CDR2 FQGNSA. V was pared by 1 base and J by 14 bases, with 18 bases of the junction left unmatched. The CDR3 DNA follows: TGTGCCAGCAGCTTAGTCAATTTCCCCGGGACAGACTTGGCGTATTTT. It codes for CASSLVNFPGTDLAYF.

This clone has only one observation. The chain couples TRBV5-1 to TRBJ1-3; no clear D gene. Germline V gives CDR1 SGHRS, CDR2 YFSETQ. V gave up 0 bases and J gave up 4 bases, with 11 bases separating them. This CDR3 is 15 amino acids long. CDR3 bases: TGCGCCAGCAGCTTGGGTGGTTTGGAGGGAAACACCATATATTTT. This encodes CASSLGGLEGNTIYF.

The chain employs TRBV11-1 and TRBJ2-7; 13 bases line up with TRBD2. This CDR3 is 15 amino acids long. V lost 5 bases to trimming and J lost 3 bases; unmatched junction nucleotides: 4. CDR1 and CDR2 (germline): SGHAT, FQDESV (reference sequence). CDR3 DNA: TGTGCCAGCAGCCTTGGACTAGCGGGAGTCTACGAGCAGTACTTC. Translated, it gives CASSLGLAGVYEQYF.

The chain couples TRBV7-2 to TRBJ2-1; TRBD1 agrees at 7 bases. With V trimmed by 3 bases and J by 3 bases, 8 bases remained unmatched. The CDR3 extends over 16 amino acids. Per germline, CDR1 SGHTA and CDR2 FQGNSA. The CDR3 is CASSLGTAPFYNEQFF. CDR3 in DNA: TGTGCCAGCAGCTTGGGGACAGCCCCTTTCTACAATGAGCAGTTCTTC.

This clone was observed a single time. The genes are TRBV30 and TRBJ2-5, with TRBD2 identical over 9 bases. Losses at the gene ends were 0 bases for V and 3 bases for J; bases not matched to a gene: 5. Germline loops: CDR1 GTSNPN, CDR2 SVGIG (reference sequence). This CDR3 contains 15 residues. In nucleotides, the CDR3 is TGTGCCTGGAGTGTCAGGCTAGCGGGAAAAGAGACCCAGTACTTC. It yields the protein CAWSVRLAGKETQYF.

This clone was counted once. The CDR3 DNA reads TGTGCCAGCAGTGACGACGGGATATCGACCCAGTACTTC. Its protein product is CASSDDGISTQYF. V usage is TRBV2 and J usage is TRBJ2-5; tentatively, D is TRBD2 (5 bases). The V end was cut by 3 bases, the J end by 7 bases, with 12 bases between. CDR1 is SNHLY, CDR2 FYNNEI, per germline. The CDR3 spans 13 residues. Supplemented by reference TRBV2 and TRBJ2-5, the full variable domain reads EPEVTQTPSHQVTQMGQEVILRCVPISNHLYFYWYRQILGQKVEFLVSFYNNEISEKSEIFDDQFSVERPDGSNFTLKIRSTKLEDSAMYFCASSDDGISTQYFGPGTRLLVL.

The gene calls are TRBV19 and TRBJ1-3, with D hard to call. CDR1 and CDR2 (germline): LNHDA, SQIVND (reference sequence). V was clipped by 5 bases and J by 0 bases, with 8 bases between them. This CDR3 is 14 amino acids long. For the CDR3, the DNA is TGTGCCAGTAGTCGACTGTCCTCTGGAAACACCATATATTTT. Translating gives CASSRLSSGNTIYF.